Following are 17 T cell receptor beta chains from one sample sequenced in a study of T cell repertoires in cytomegalovirus infection. TCRdb called the reads again in MiXCR, with one record for every CDR3 protein. The sample has some 390,000 distinct CDR3 sequences; 15% to 20% are singletons. The sample consisted of PBMCs. The receptor set was obtained from a human donor in good health (CMV status not recorded). Some clones in this sample may be carry-over from other donors' samples.

This clonotype was seen a handful of times. The chain is built from TRBV4-2 and TRBJ2-5; 7 nucleotides align to TRBD2. The CDR3 loop spans 13 amino acids. Germline lookup yields CDR1 LGHNA and CDR2 YNFKEQ. Germline trimming cut 1 base from V and 5 bases from J; bases unmatched to any gene: 1. CDR3: CASSQAGGETQYF. The CDR3 DNA reads as TGTGCCAGCAGCCAAGCGGGGGGTGAGACCCAGTACTTC.

This clonotype has a count of ten or more. The genes are TRBV7-8 and TRBJ2-1, with D perhaps TRBD1 (7 bases). The ends were cut back, 4 bases at V and 7 bases at J, with 14 bases in the middle. The germline V gene has CDR1 SGHVS and CDR2 FQNEAQ. This CDR3 comprises 14 residues. The CDR3 loop reads CASSSQGGANEQFF. As DNA, the CDR3 is TGTGCCAGCAGCTCCCAGGGGGGAGCTAATGAGCAGTTCTTC.

This clonotype was seen more than once but under ten times. A clone one base away is much larger, so this may be a read error. The chain employs TRBV7-2 and TRBJ2-7, with 10 bases aligning to TRBD1. With 4 bases clipped from V and 3 bases from J, the junction kept 6 bases outside the gene matches. CDR1 is SGHTA, CDR2 FQGNSA, per germline. CDR3 size: 15 residues. Written as DNA, the CDR3 is TGTGCCAGCAGCTCCCTGGGACAGGGGATCTACGAGCAGTACTTC. It translates to CASSSLGQGIYEQYF.

This clonotype came up a few times. The genes are TRBV7-2 and TRBJ2-3; D remains ambiguous. The CDR3 spans 13 residues. V lost 2 bases to trimming and J lost 2 bases, with 5 bases between them. Germline-derived CDR1 and CDR2 are SGHTA and FQGNSA. In DNA form, the CDR3 reads TGTGCCAGCAGCTTAATCATCACAGATACGCAGTATTTT. Residues: CASSLIITDTQYF.

Of note for this clonotype: A much larger clone differs by one base, so this may be a read error. The chain uses TRBV28 and TRBJ2-5, with 7 bases aligning to TRBD2. CDR1 MDHEN and CDR2 SYDVKM come from the germline V gene. The CDR3 length is 15 residues. The CDR3: CASSSPPAGRETLYF. DNA for the CDR3: TGTGCCAGCAGTTCCCCCCCCGCAGGGCGGGAGACCCTGTACTTC.

The gene calls are TRBV27 and TRBJ2-7; TRBD1 matches 7 bases. V shed 7 bases and J 4 bases; nucleotides not matched to a gene: 10. CDR3 length equals 14 residues. Germline loops: CDR1 MNHEY, CDR2 SMNVEV (reference sequence). CDR3 sequence reads: CASTERTGAYEQYF. CDR3 DNA sequence: TGTGCCAGCACCGAGAGAACAGGGGCGTACGAGCAGTACTTC.

This clonotype was recorded at least ten times. The chain combines TRBV7-2 with TRBJ1-5; no clear D. Per germline, CDR1 SGHTA and CDR2 FQGNSA. The CDR3 spans 14 residues. Trimming took off 5 bases at V and 0 bases at J, with 8 bases between the two ends. CDR3 loop: CASSGQFSNQPQHF. The CDR3, as DNA: TGTGCCAGCAGCGGGCAGTTTAGCAATCAGCCCCAGCATTTT.

This clonotype has a handful of counts. The chain uses TRBV6-5 and TRBJ2-3, with D unresolved. This CDR3 is 14 amino acids long. Per germline, CDR1 MNHEY and CDR2 SVGAGI. V was trimmed by 2 bases and J by 0 bases, leaving 6 bases between them. The CDR3 DNA reads as TGTGCCAGCAGTTACCGCGTTAGCACAGATACGCAGTATTTT. Its protein is CASSYRVSTDTQYF.

This clonotype was observed at least ten times. J is TRBJ1-5 and V is TRBV12-3 or TRBV12-4; no clear D gene. V lost 6 bases, J lost 5 bases, and 8 bases lay in between. The CDR3 has 12 residues. CDR3 protein: CASRSADQPQHF. DNA of the CDR3: TGTGCCAGCAGATCGGCGGATCAGCCCCAGCATTTT.

This clonotype was seen only a few times. The V gene is TRBV2, the J gene TRBJ2-2; the D gene could be TRBD1 or TRBD2 (6 bases each). The germline V and J ends were trimmed by 3 bases and 5 bases, with 19 bases remaining between them. The CDR3 covers 17 residues. Germline CDR1 reads SNHLY; CDR2 reads FYNNEI. CDR3 protein: CASSDSPAGEETGELFF. The CDR3 nucleotides are TGTGCCAGCAGTGATTCTCCGGCAGGGGAGGAGACCGGGGAGCTGTTTTTT.

The chain uses TRBV2 and TRBJ2-5; no clear D gene. Germline V gene data show CDR1 as SNHLY and CDR2 as FYNNEI. CDR3 size: 15 residues. V was clipped by 6 bases and J by 8 bases, with 22 bases between them. The CDR3 region is CASSPLGRSMETQYF. In nucleotides, the CDR3 is TGTGCCAGCAGCCCCCTCGGGCGATCCATGGAAACCCAGTACTTC.

The chain employs TRBV12-3 or TRBV12-4 and TRBJ1-2; D call uncertain. V dropped 5 bases and J dropped 11 bases, with 18 bases sitting between them. The CDR3 sequence is 13 residues long. The CDR3 DNA is TGTGCCAGCAGTCGAACATCTTCGTCACGTTACACCTTC. Translated, it gives CASSRTSSSRYTF.

In DNA, the CDR3 is TGTGCCAGCAGCTCCCGTGGTAGCGAATTGGAGACCCAGTACTTC. Translated: CASSSRGSELETQYF. The rearrangement joins TRBV7-6 to TRBJ2-5; a weak D match, TRBD2 (5 bases). V lost 4 bases and J 5 bases, leaving 17 bases between the germline ends. The CDR3 totals 15 residues. Germline V gene lookup returns CDR1 SGHVS and CDR2 FNYEAQ.

This chain links TRBV5-1 with TRBJ2-6; D unresolved. The ends were cut back, 1 base at V and 0 bases at J, with 2 bases in the middle. The CDR3 consists of 14 residues. Germline-derived CDR1 and CDR2 are SGHRS and YFSETQ. CDR3 in amino acids: CASSLPSGANVLTF. CDR3 coding DNA: TGCGCCAGCAGCTTGCCCTCTGGGGCCAACGTCCTGACTTTC.

This clonotype was counted many times. The chain joins TRBV2 to TRBJ2-7; TRBD2 is a possible D gene (6 bases). The CDR3 consists of 14 residues. Trimming pared 1 base from V and 2 bases from J, leaving 9 bases between. The germline V gene encodes CDR1 SNHLY and CDR2 FYNNEI. CDR3 nucleotides: TGTGCCAGCAGTGAAGGGCGGGGAACCTACGAGCAGTACTTC. Amino acids: CASSEGRGTYEQYF.

This clonotype was observed at least ten times. V is TRBV7-2 and J is TRBJ2-1; D assignment may be TRBD1 or TRBD2 (6 bases each). Germline-derived CDR1 and CDR2 are SGHTA and FQGNSA. The CDR3 sequence is 13 residues long. The V end was cut by 1 base, the J end by 9 bases, with 10 bases between. The CDR3 DNA reads TGTGCCAGCAGCTTAGAACAGGGAGGTGAGCAGTTCTTC. Protein: CASSLEQGGEQFF.

This clonotype showed up many times. The chain has TRBV12-3 or TRBV12-4 and TRBJ2-3; a weak D match, TRBD1 (5 bases). The CDR3 contains 14 residues. The V end lost 5 bases, the J end lost 3 bases, and 12 bases lay between the germline ends. The CDR3 DNA reads TGTGCCAGCAGTCCAGGGTTGGGGACAGATACGCAGTATTTT. Translation: CASSPGLGTDTQYF.